These T cell receptor beta chains were read from a single sample in a study of T cell responses to AZD1222 COVID-19 vaccine. Libraries were prepared by immunoSEQ multiplex PCR; TCRdb keeps only in-frame clonotypes and omits some of them. The sample comprises 150,000 to 200,000 clones, under 95% of which are singletons, and 1.1% rests with the top ten. This specimen consisted of peripheral blood, obtained 28 days after the second AZD1222 dose. These receptors were collected from an adult who received the AZD1222 COVID-19 vaccine. The CDR3 runs from the conserved cysteine through the conserved F or W. Each record gives: V gene, D gene, clone size, J gene, CDR3 DNA, CDR3 protein. D genes are given only for firm matches. Size is omitted from some rows. Given values are once, few, many or a class for expanded clones.

TRBV19	NA	NA	TRBJ2-2	TGTGCCAGCCACAAAGGGGGGCAGAGCGGGGAGCTGTTTTTT	CASHKGGQSGELFF
TRBV4-2	NA	NA	TRBJ2-2	TGTGCCAGCAGCCAAGAAGAGGGGGGGAACACCGGGGAGCTGTTTTTT	CASSQEEGGNTGELFF
TRBV21-1	NA	NA	TRBJ1-1	TGTGCCAGCAGCTTACAGGGGGCTTTCGCTGAAGCTTTCTTT	CASSLQGAFAEAFF
TRBV7-9	NA	NA	TRBJ1-4	TGTGCCAGCAGCCCCCGTTCCGAAGCGGGTGAAAAACTGTTTTTT	CASSPRSEAGEKLFF
TRBV27	NA	NA	TRBJ1-1	TGTGCCAGCAGTTTTGGGGGGGGAATTAAAAACACTGAAGCTTTCTTT	CASSFGGGIKNTEAFF
TRBV5-4	TRBD1	NA	TRBJ2-2	TGTGCCAGCAGCACCGAAGGGGGCCAAAACACCGGGGAGCTGTTTTTT	CASSTEGGQNTGELFF
TRBV29-1	NA	NA	TRBJ1-4	TGCAGCGTTGAAGATAGGTCAACTAATGAAAAACTGTTTTTT	CSVEDRSTNEKLFF
TRBV19	NA	NA	TRBJ2-3	TGTGCCAGTAGTCCAAGGACGGCGTCAGATACGCAGTATTTT	CASSPRTASDTQYF
TRBV7-2	NA	NA	TRBJ1-2	TGTGCCAGCAGCCCACGTCGGGGCCGCGGTGGCTACACCTTC	CASSPRRGRGGYTF
TRBV19	TRBD1	NA	TRBJ2-1	TGTGCCAGTACCAGGGGGCCCGAGCAGTTCTTC	CASTRGPEQFF
TRBV4-1	NA	NA	TRBJ2-7	TGCGCCAGCAGCCAACCTTGGAGTACCTACGAGCAGTACTTC	CASSQPWSTYEQYF
TRBV6-5	NA	NA	TRBJ1-1	TGTGCCAGCAGTTACTCGGGGCGCAACACTGAAGCTTTCTTT	CASSYSGRNTEAFF
TRBV19	TRBD1	NA	TRBJ1-2	TGTGCCAGTAGTTCCAACTCCGGGACAGGGTACGGCTACACCTTC	CASSSNSGTGYGYTF
TRBV6-5	NA	once	TRBJ1-1	TGTGCCAGCAATCGGCTTACGGACACTGAAGCTTTCTTT	CASNRLTDTEAFF
TRBV2	NA	once	TRBJ1-1	TGTGCCAGCAGTGTCGAAGGGGGCACTGAAGCTTTCTTT	CASSVEGGTEAFF
TRBV10-1	NA	NA	TRBJ2-1	TGCGCCAGCAGTGAGAACCTTAACAATGAGCAGTTCTTC	CASSENLNNEQFF
TRBV5-1	TRBD2	once	TRBJ2-1	TGCGCCAGCAGCTTGGCTAGCGGGCAAGCTTACAATGAGCAGTTCTTC	CASSLASGQAYNEQFF
TRBV4-1	NA	NA	TRBJ1-1	TGCGCCAGCAGCCAACAGGGATTGTCGAGCACTGAAGCTTTCTTT	CASSQQGLSSTEAFF
TRBV19	TRBD1	NA	TRBJ2-2	TGTGCCAGTAGGACGGGACAGGGGAACACCGGGGAGCTGTTTTTT	CASRTGQGNTGELFF